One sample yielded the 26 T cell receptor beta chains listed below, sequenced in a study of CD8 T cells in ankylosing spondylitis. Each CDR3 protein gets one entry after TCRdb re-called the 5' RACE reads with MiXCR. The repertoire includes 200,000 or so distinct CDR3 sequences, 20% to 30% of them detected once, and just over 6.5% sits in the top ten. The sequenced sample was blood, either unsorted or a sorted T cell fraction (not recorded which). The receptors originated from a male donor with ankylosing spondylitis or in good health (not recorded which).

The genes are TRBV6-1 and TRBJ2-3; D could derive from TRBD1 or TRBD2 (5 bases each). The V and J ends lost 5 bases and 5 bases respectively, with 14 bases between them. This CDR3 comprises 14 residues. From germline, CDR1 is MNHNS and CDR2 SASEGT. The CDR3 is CASSQPPRGDTQYF. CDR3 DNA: TGTGCCAGCAGTCAACCACCGAGGGGAGATACGCAGTATTTT.

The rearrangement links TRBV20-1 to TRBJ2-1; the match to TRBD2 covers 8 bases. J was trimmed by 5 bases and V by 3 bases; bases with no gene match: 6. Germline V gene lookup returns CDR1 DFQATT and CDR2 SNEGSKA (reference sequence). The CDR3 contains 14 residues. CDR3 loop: CSARRVAGNNEQFF. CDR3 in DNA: TGCAGTGCTAGGCGGGTAGCGGGAAACAATGAGCAGTTCTTC.

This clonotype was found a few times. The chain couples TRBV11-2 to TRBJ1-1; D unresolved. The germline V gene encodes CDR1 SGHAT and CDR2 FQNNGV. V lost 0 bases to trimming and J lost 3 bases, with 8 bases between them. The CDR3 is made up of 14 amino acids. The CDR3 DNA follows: TGTGCCAGCAGCTTAGAACCGGGGTACACTGAAGCTTTCTTT. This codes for CASSLEPGYTEAFF. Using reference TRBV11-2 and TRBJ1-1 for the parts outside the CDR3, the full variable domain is EAGVAQSPRYKIIEKRQSVAFWCNPISGHATLYWYQQILGQGPKLLIQFQNNGVVDDSQLPKDRFSAERLKGVDSTLKIQPAKLEDSAVYLCASSLEPGYTEAFFGQGTRLTVV.

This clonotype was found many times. In DNA, the CDR3 is TGTGCCAGCAGTCCCCGCAGGGGCGAAAACTCGGCGCAGTACTTC. Encoded protein: CASSPRRGENSAQYF. The chain uses TRBV12-3 or TRBV12-4 and TRBJ2-7; TRBD1 might be the D (6 bases). The CDR3 has 15 residues. V was cut by 5 bases and J by 9 bases, with 23 bases left in between.

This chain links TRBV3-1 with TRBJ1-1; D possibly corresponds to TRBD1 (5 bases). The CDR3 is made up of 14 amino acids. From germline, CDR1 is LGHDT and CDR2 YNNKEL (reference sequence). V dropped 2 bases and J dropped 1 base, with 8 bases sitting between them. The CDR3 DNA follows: TGTGCCAGCAGCCAACAGGGTGGGAACACTGAAGCTTTCTTT. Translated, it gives CASSQQGGNTEAFF. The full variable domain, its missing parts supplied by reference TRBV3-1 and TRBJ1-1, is DTAVSQTPKYLVTQMGNDKSIKCEQNLGHDTMYWYKQDSKKFLKIMFSYNNKELIINETVPNRFSPKSPDKAHLNLHINSLELGDSAVYFCASSQQGGNTEAFFGQGTRLTVV.

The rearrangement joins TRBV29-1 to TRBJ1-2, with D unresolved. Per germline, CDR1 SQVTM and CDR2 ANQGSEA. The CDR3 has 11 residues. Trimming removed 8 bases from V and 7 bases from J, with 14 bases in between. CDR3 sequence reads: CSLRTHSGYTF. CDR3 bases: TGCAGCCTCAGGACGCATAGTGGCTACACCTTC. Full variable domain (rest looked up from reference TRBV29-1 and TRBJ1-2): SAVISQKPSRDICQRGTSLTIQCQVDSQVTMMFWYRQQPGQSLTLIATANQGSEATYESGFVIDKFPISRPNLTFSTLTVSNMSPEDSSIYLCSLRTHSGYTFGSGTRLTVV.

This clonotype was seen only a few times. The CDR3 reads CASSSLAGPYNEQFF. The CDR3 DNA is TGCGCCAGCAGCTCGTTAGCGGGACCGTACAATGAGCAGTTCTTC. This chain uses TRBV5-1 with TRBJ2-1; 8 bases match TRBD2. Germline-derived CDR1 and CDR2 are SGHRS and YFSETQ. The ends lost 3 bases at V and 4 bases at J; junction bases unmatched: 6. The CDR3 has 15 amino acids.

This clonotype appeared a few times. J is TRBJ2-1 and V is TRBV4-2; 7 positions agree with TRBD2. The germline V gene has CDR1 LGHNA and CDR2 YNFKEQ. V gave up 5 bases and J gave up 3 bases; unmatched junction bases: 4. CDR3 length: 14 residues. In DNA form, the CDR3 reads TGTGCCAGCAGCTCCCCTAGCGGCTACAATGAGCAGTTCTTC. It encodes CASSSPSGYNEQFF.

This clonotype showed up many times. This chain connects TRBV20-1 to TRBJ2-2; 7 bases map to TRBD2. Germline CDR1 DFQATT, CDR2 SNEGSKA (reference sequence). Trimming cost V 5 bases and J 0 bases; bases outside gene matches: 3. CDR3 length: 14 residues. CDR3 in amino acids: CSAGLGANTGELFF. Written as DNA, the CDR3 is TGCAGTGCTGGACTAGGGGCGAACACCGGGGAGCTGTTTTTT.

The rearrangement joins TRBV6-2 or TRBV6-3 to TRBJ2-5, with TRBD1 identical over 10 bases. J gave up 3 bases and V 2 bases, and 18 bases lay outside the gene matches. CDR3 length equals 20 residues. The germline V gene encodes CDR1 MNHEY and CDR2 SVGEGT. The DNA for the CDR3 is TGTGCCAGCAGTTACGGTTATGGTAATGGCGGGACAGGGGCCAAAGAGACCCAGTACTTC. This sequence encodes CASSYGYGNGGTGAKETQYF.

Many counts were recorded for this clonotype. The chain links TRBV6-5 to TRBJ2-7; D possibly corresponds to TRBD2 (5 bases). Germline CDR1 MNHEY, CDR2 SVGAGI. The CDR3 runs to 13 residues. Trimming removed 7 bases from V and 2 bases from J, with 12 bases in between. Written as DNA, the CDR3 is TGTGCCAGCATCTACTCCGGGACCTACGAGCAGTACTTC. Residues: CASIYSGTYEQYF.

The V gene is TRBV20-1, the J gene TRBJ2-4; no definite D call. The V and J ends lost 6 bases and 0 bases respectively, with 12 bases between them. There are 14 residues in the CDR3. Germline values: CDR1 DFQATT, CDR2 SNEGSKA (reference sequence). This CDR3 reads CSATLGLAKNIQYF. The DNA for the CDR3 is TGCAGTGCCACCCTCGGTCTAGCCAAAAACATTCAGTACTTC.

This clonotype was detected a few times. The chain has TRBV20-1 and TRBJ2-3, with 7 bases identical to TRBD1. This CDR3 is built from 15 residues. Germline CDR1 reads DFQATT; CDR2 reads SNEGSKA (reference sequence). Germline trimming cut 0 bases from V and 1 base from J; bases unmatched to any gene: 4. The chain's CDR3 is CSARDKGAGTDTQYF. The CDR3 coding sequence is TGCAGTGCTAGAGATAAGGGGGCGGGCACAGATACGCAGTATTTT.

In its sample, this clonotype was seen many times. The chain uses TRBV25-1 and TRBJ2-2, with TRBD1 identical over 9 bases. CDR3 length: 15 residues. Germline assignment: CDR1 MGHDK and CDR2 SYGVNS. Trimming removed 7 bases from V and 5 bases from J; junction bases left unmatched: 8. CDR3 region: CASKTNRGQTGELFF. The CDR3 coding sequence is TGTGCCAGCAAAACTAACAGGGGGCAAACCGGGGAGCTGTTTTTT.

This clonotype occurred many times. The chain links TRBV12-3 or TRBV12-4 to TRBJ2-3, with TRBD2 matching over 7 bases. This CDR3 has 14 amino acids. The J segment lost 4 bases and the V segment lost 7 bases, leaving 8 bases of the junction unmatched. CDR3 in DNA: TGTGCCAGCATCGCGGGAGTCGGTGCAGATACGCAGTATTTT. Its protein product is CASIAGVGADTQYF.

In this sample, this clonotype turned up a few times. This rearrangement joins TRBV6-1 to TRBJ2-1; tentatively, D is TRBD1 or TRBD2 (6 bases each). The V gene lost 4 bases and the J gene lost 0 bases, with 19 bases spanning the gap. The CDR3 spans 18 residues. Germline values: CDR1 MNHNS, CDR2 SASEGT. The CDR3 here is CASSGSAYGGSSYNEQFF. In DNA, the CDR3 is TGTGCCAGCAGTGGTTCGGCATACGGGGGCAGCTCCTACAATGAGCAGTTCTTC.

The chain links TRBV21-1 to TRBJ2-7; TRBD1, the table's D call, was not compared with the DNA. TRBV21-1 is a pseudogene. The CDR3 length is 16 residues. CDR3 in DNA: TGTGCCAGCAGCATTGAGAGGGGTGGTGGTTCCAACGAGCAGTACTTC. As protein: CASSIERGGGSNEQYF.

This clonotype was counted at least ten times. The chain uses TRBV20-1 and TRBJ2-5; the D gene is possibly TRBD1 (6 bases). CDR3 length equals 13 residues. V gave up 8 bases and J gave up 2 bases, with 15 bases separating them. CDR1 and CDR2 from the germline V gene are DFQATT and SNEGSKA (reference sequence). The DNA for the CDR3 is TGCAGTTCCCTTGAGGACAGACAAGAGACCCAGTACTTC. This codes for CSSLEDRQETQYF.

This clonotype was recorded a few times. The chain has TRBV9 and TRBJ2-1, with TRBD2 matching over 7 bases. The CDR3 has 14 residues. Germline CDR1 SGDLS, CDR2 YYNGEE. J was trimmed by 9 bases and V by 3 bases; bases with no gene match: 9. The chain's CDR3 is CASSAGLVAGEQFF. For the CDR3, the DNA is TGTGCCAGCAGCGCCGGACTAGTTGCGGGTGAGCAGTTCTTC.

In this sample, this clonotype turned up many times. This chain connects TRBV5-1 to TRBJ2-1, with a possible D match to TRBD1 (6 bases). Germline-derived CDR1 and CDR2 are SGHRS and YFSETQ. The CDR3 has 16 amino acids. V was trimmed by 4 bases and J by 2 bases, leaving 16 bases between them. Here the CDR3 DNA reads TGCGCCAGCAGCGCCGGGACACATAGTGCCTACAATGAGCAGTTCTTC. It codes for CASSAGTHSAYNEQFF.

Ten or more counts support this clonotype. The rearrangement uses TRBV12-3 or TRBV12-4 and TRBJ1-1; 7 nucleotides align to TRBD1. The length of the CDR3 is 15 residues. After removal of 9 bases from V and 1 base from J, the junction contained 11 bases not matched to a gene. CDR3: CASGVNRDRNTEAFF. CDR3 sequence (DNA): TGTGCCAGTGGGGTTAACCGGGACAGGAACACTGAAGCTTTCTTT.

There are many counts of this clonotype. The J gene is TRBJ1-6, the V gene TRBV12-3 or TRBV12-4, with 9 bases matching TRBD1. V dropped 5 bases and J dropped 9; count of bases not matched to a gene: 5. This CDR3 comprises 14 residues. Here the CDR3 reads CASSTGQGGSPLHF. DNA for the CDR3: TGTGCCAGCAGTACGGGACAGGGCGGTTCACCCCTCCACTTT.

The CDR3 nucleotides are TGTGCCAGCAGTTTATCCGCGACTGGTCATTCCGAGCAGTACTTC. This codes for CASSLSATGHSEQYF. This sequence joins TRBV27 and TRBJ2-7; no definite D call. Germline V gives CDR1 MNHEY, CDR2 SMNVEV (reference sequence). The CDR3 totals 15 residues. V was trimmed by 0 bases and J by 6 bases, leaving 15 bases between them.

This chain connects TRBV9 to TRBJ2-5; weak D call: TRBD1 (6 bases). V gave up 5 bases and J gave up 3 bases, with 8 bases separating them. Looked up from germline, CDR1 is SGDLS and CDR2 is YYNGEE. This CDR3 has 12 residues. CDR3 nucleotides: TGTGCCAGCAGTAACAGGGAAGAGACCCAGTACTTC. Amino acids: CASSNREETQYF.

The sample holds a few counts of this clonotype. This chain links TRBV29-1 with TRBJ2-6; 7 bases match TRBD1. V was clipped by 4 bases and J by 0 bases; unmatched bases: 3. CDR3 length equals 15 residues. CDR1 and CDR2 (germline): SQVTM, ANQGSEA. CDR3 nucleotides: TGCAGCGTTGGGACAGGCTCCTCTGGGGCCAACGTCCTGACTTTC. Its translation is CSVGTGSSGANVLTF.

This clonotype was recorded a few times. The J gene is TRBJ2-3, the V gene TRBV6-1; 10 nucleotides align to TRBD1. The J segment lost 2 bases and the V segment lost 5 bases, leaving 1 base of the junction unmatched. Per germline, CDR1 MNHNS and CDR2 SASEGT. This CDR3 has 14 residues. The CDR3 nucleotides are TGTGCCAGCAGTAGACAGGGGGCCACAGATACGCAGTATTTT. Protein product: CASSRQGATDTQYF.